These 13 T cell receptor beta chains were sequenced from one sample in a study of T cell responses to AZD1222 COVID-19 vaccine. Some clones are missing from TCRdb's copy, which holds only in-frame ones; the method was immunoSEQ multiplex PCR. The data hold approximately 150,000 clones, with about 92% observed a single time. The source was peripheral blood, collected on day 0 of MenACWY control vaccination. Source of these receptors: an adult in good health.

J is TRBJ1-2 and V is TRBV19; 8 nucleotides agree with TRBD1. This CDR3 has 13 residues. The germline V gene encodes CDR1 LNHDA and CDR2 SQIVND (reference sequence). The junction had 4 bases not matched to a gene; V was cut back by 3 bases and J by 7 bases. The CDR3 spells CASSMTGDLGYTF. The DNA for the CDR3 is TGTGCCAGTAGTATGACAGGGGATCTTGGCTACACCTTC.

This chain joins TRBV5-1 and TRBJ2-2, with TRBD2 identical over 8 bases. Germline loops: CDR1 SGHRS, CDR2 YFSETQ. The CDR3 extends over 14 amino acids. With V trimmed by 4 bases and J by 5 bases, 4 bases remained unmatched. The DNA of the CDR3 is TGCGCCAGCAGCGTGACTAGCGTTACCGGGGAGCTGTTTTTT. Protein sequence: CASSVTSVTGELFF.

This chain links TRBV2 with TRBJ1-3, with 7 bases that match TRBD1. The germline CDR1 and CDR2 sequences are SNHLY and FYNNEI. The V segment lost 8 bases and the J segment 4 bases; nucleotides outside the gene matches: 5. This CDR3 has 13 residues. The CDR3 sequence: CASGQAIGNTIYF. For the CDR3, the DNA is TGTGCCAGCGGACAGGCAATAGGAAACACCATATATTTT.

The rearrangement links TRBV20-1 to TRBJ2-5; D remains ambiguous. Trimming removed 3 bases at V and 5 bases at J, with 7 bases between. In germline, CDR1 is DFQATT, CDR2 SNEGSKA (reference sequence). This CDR3 has 11 residues. CDR3 in amino acids: CSARLLETQYF. The CDR3 bases are TGCAGTGCTAGGCTACTGGAGACCCAGTACTTC.

This chain uses TRBV5-1 with TRBJ2-6; D ambiguous. The CDR3 extends over 13 amino acids. Trimming removed 6 bases from V and 2 bases from J, with 6 bases in between. Germline V gives CDR1 SGHRS, CDR2 YFSETQ. In DNA form, the CDR3 reads TGCGCCAGCACCATCGCTGGGGCCAACGTCCTGACTTTC. Amino acids: CASTIAGANVLTF.

This chain links TRBV14 with TRBJ2-3; 10 nucleotides match TRBD2. The germline V gene encodes CDR1 SGHDN and CDR2 FVKESK. The CDR3 sequence is 16 residues long. V shed 4 bases, J shed 0 bases, and the junction held 4 bases outside the gene matches. The CDR3 sequence is CASSLGLATSTDTQYF. CDR3 DNA: TGTGCCAGCAGCCTGGGACTAGCGACTAGCACAGATACGCAGTATTTT.

To note about this clone: Other nucleotide sequences from this sample produce the same CDR3. The chain couples TRBV30 to TRBJ2-2; D is unresolved. The CDR3 length is 13 residues. Germline V gene data show CDR1 as GTSNPN and CDR2 as SVGIG (reference sequence). V lost 0 bases to trimming and J lost 5 bases, with 7 bases between them. The CDR3 loop is CAWSVQGTGELFF. The CDR3 region has the DNA TGTGCCTGGAGTGTTCAAGGAACCGGGGAGCTGTTTTTT.

This chain joins TRBV4-2 and TRBJ2-2; D is possibly TRBD1 (7 bases). The CDR3 covers 16 residues. Trimming took off 0 bases at V and 4 bases at J, with 12 bases between the two ends. Germline V CDR1 and CDR2: LGHNA, YNFKEQ. The chain's CDR3 is CASSQDPGGGTGELFF. The CDR3 region has the DNA TGTGCCAGCAGCCAAGACCCAGGGGGAGGCACCGGGGAGCTGTTTTTT.

V usage is TRBV30 and J usage is TRBJ1-5, with 8 bases matching TRBD1. The CDR3 covers 14 residues. Losses at the gene ends were 3 bases for V and 6 bases for J; bases not matched to a gene: 7. CDR1 and CDR2 from the germline V gene are GTSNPN and SVGIG (reference sequence). CDR3 sequence (DNA): TGTGCCTGGAGCGACACAGGGGGAAGTCAGCCCCAGCATTTT. It specifies CAWSDTGGSQPQHF.

This clone was recorded only once. The sample has other DNA sequences that encode this CDR3 too. V and J are TRBV6-1 and TRBJ1-5; no firm D call. From germline, CDR1 is MNHNS and CDR2 SASEGT. V lost 0 bases to trimming and J lost 4 bases, with 10 bases between them. The CDR3 runs 15 residues. CDR3 region: CASSEAGQQNQPQHF. CDR3 coding DNA: TGTGCCAGCAGTGAAGCAGGCCAGCAGAATCAGCCCCAGCATTTT.

V gene TRBV29-1 combines with J gene TRBJ1-2, with D possibly TRBD1 on 6 matching bases. The CDR3 is 13 residues long. V was pared by 3 bases and J by 4 bases, with 12 bases between. CDR1 SQVTM and CDR2 ANQGSEA come from the germline V gene. CDR3 amino acids: CSVDSGAGYGYTF. CDR3 DNA sequence: TGCAGCGTTGATTCAGGGGCCGGCTATGGCTACACCTTC.

Here the CDR3 reads CASSLIGADTQYF. In DNA, the CDR3 is TGTGCCAGCAGCTTAATTGGGGCAGATACGCAGTATTTT. The V and J genes are TRBV7-3 and TRBJ2-3; D is unclear. The CDR3 loop spans 13 amino acids. The V and J ends lost 1 base and 4 bases respectively, with 6 bases between them. CDR1 is SGHTA, CDR2 FQGTGA, per germline.

This clone was observed a single time. The V gene is TRBV21-1, the J gene TRBJ2-4. TRBV21-1 is tagged as a pseudogene. The CDR3 is 17 residues long. CDR3 amino acids: CASPDREDLLAKNIQYF. Here the CDR3 DNA reads TGTGCCAGTCCGGATAGAGAGGACCTCTTAGCCAAAAACATTCAGTACTTC.